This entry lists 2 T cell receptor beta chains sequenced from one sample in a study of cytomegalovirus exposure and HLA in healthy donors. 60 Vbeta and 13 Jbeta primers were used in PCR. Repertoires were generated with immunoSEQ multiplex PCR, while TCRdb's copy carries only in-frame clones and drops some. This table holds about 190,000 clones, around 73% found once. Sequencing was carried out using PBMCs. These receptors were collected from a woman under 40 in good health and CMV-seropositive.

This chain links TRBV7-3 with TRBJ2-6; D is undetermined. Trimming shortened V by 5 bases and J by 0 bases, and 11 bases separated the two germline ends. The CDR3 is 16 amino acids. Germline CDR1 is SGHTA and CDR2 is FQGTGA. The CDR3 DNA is TGTGCCAGCAGCCCACACGCTGCCTCTGGGGCCAACGTCCTGACTTTC. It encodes CASSPHAASGANVLTF.

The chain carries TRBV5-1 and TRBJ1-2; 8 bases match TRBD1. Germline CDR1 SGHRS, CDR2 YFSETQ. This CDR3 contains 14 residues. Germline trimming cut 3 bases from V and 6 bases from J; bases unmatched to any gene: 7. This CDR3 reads CASSYQGAGNGYTF. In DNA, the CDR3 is TGCGCCAGCAGCTACCAGGGGGCCGGGAATGGCTACACCTTC.